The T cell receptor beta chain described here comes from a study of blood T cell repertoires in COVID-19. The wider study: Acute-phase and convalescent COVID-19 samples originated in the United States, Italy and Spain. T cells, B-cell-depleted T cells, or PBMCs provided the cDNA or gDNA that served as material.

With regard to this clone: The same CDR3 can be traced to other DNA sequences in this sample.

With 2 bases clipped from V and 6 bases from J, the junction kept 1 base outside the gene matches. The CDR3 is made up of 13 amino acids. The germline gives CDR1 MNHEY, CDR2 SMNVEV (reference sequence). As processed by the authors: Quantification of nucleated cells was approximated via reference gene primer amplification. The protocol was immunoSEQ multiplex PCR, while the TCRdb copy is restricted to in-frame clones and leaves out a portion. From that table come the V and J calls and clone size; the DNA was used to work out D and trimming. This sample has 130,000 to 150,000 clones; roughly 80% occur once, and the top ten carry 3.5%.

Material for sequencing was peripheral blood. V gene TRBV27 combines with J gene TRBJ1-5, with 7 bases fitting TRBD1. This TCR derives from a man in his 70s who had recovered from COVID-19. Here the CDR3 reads CASSLAGGQPQHF. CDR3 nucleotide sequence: TGTGCCAGCAGTTTAGCAGGGGGTCAGCCCCAGCATTTT.